These 25 T cell receptor beta chains share one sample of origin, sequenced in a study of control samples from healthy donors and cancer patients (dated by TCRdb to 2020 to 2022). Library prep was done by the immunoSEQ multiplex PCR assay. TCRdb mirrors the immuneACCESS table, restricted to in-frame sequences. Some clones are absent from its copies; in checked studies, under half trace to an unresolved V gene, and the reason for the others is unknown. The sample table shows 150,000 to 200,000 clones, and 75% to 95% are seen once. The ten largest clonotypes hold just over 2% of the sample. What was sequenced was blood. The source is a woman aged 40 to 50 in good health.

This chain joins TRBV3-1 (or the pseudogene TRBV3-2) and TRBJ1-2; TRBD1 is a possible D gene (6 bases). Germline CDR1 LGHDT, CDR2 YNNKEL (reference sequence). With 0 bases removed from V and 3 bases from J, the gap between germline ends came to 14 bases. The length of the CDR3 is 16 residues. CDR3: CASSQETRGADYGYTF. The CDR3 DNA follows: TGTGCCAGCAGCCAAGAGACCAGGGGTGCGGACTATGGCTACACCTTC.

The J gene is TRBJ2-3, the V gene TRBV7-3, with 8 bases aligning to TRBD1. CDR1 is SGHTA and CDR2 is FQGTGA in the germline V gene. The CDR3 extends over 16 amino acids. Trimming at V came to 5 bases and at J to 3 bases, leaving 10 bases not matched to a gene. CDR3 sequence reads: CASSLGQGGGTDTQYF. Written as DNA, the CDR3 is TGTGCCAGCAGCCTCGGACAGGGTGGGGGGACAGATACGCAGTATTTT.

This sequence joins TRBV11-2 and TRBJ1-1; D gene uncertain. The CDR3 is 11 amino acids. Trimming cost V 3 bases and J 3 bases, with 2 bases left between them. In germline, CDR1 is SGHAT, CDR2 FQNNGV. CDR3 nucleotides: TGTGCCAGCAGCTTCGACACTGAAGCTTTCTTT. Protein sequence: CASSFDTEAFF.

The rearrangement links TRBV5-5 to TRBJ1-2, with TRBD1 matching 7 bases. The germline CDR1 and CDR2 sequences are SGHKS and YYEKEE (reference sequence). The CDR3 is 12 amino acids. With V trimmed by 4 bases and J by 10 bases, 7 bases remained unmatched. The CDR3 is CASSIGQDPYTF. CDR3 DNA: TGTGCCAGCAGCATAGGACAGGATCCCTACACCTTC. Combining the CDR3 with reference TRBV5-5 and TRBJ1-2 gives the whole variable domain DAGVTQSPTHLIKTRGQQVTLRCSPISGHKSVSWYQQVLGQGPQFIFQYYEKEERGRGNFPDRFSARQFPNYSSELNVNALLLGDSALYLCASSIGQDPYTFGSGTRLTVV.

In nucleotides, the CDR3 is TGTGCCAGCAGTGTTGGAGGGGCAGGGGTCGACGAGCAGTACTTC. It specifies CASSVGGAGVDEQYF. J is TRBJ2-7 and V is TRBV9; tentatively, D is TRBD1 or TRBD2 (6 bases each). Germline V gene data show CDR1 as SGDLS and CDR2 as YYNGEE. CDR3 length: 15 amino acids. The V end was cut by 5 bases, the J end by 5 bases, with 20 bases between. The entire variable domain, with the rest obtained from reference TRBV9 and TRBJ2-7, is as follows: DSGVTQTPKHLITATGQRVTLRCSPRSGDLSVYWYQQSLDQGLQFLIQYYNGEERAKGNILERFSAQQFPDLHSELNLSSLELGDSALYFCASSVGGAGVDEQYFGPGTRLTVT.

V is TRBV27 and J is TRBJ1-2, with unresolved D. Germline CDR1 and CDR2: MNHEY and SMNVEV (reference sequence). The germline V and J ends were trimmed by 2 bases and 3 bases, with 10 bases remaining between them. The CDR3 contains 14 residues. The chain's CDR3 is CASSLGVADYGYTF. As DNA, the CDR3 is TGTGCCAGCAGTTTAGGGGTAGCGGACTATGGCTACACCTTC.

CDR3 sequence: CASSQELLVNTGELFF. DNA of the CDR3: TGTGCCAGCAGCCAAGAACTTCTAGTCAACACCGGGGAGCTGTTTTTT. The chain recombines TRBV4-2 with TRBJ2-2, with unresolved D. The CDR3 has 16 amino acids. Germline V lookup: CDR1 LGHNA, CDR2 YNFKEQ. V lost 0 bases to trimming and J lost 2 bases, with 10 bases between them.

The chain employs TRBV5-6 and TRBJ1-5; D gene uncertain. Between the trimmed V and J ends, which lost 2 bases and 3 bases, there was a span of 6 bases. The CDR3 is 13 residues long. The germline V gene encodes CDR1 SGHDT and CDR2 YYEEEE. CDR3 sequence reads: CASSFRDNQPQHF. CDR3 sequence (DNA): TGTGCCAGCAGCTTTAGGGACAATCAGCCCCAGCATTTT.

The chain combines TRBV5-1 with TRBJ1-2; D gene unclear. The germline CDR1 and CDR2 sequences are SGHRS and YFSETQ. The CDR3 has 13 residues. V gave up 3 bases and J gave up 3 bases, with 9 bases separating them. DNA for the CDR3: TGCGCCAGCAGCTACGGAACATACTATGGCTACACCTTC. Its protein product is CASSYGTYYGYTF.

This clone was recorded only once. V and J are TRBV6-6 and TRBJ1-1, with TRBD1 matching over 7 bases. The CDR3 runs 13 residues. Germline V gives CDR1 MNHNY, CDR2 SVGAGI (reference sequence). V gave up 6 bases and J gave up 5 bases; unmatched junction bases: 6. CDR3 loop: CASRSTGRTEAFF. The CDR3 DNA is TGTGCCAGCAGATCGACAGGGAGGACTGAAGCTTTCTTT.

J is TRBJ1-2 and V is TRBV5-1, with 9 nucleotides matching TRBD1. From germline, CDR1 is SGHRS and CDR2 YFSETQ. The CDR3 contains 15 residues. J was trimmed by 2 bases and V by 0 bases; bases with no gene match: 2. The chain's CDR3 is CASSLGGTGNYGYTF. Here the CDR3 DNA reads TGCGCCAGCAGCTTGGGCGGGACAGGGAACTATGGCTACACCTTC.

The chain has TRBV5-4 and TRBJ1-1, with D hard to call. V lost 2 bases and J lost 1, with 9 bases in between. The CDR3 is made up of 14 amino acids. Germline V CDR1 and CDR2: SGHNT, YYREEE (reference sequence). This chain's CDR3 is CASSFGWGNTEAFF. CDR3 sequence (DNA): TGTGCCAGCAGCTTCGGGTGGGGGAACACTGAAGCTTTCTTT. The whole variable domain, filled in from reference TRBV5-4 and TRBJ1-1, reads ETGVTQSPTHLIKTRGQQVTLRCSSQSGHNTVSWYQQALGQGPQFIFQYYREEENGRGNFPPRFSGLQFPNYSSELNVNALELDDSALYLCASSFGWGNTEAFFGQGTRLTVV.

V and J are TRBV6-5 and TRBJ2-2, with D perhaps matching TRBD2 (5 bases). There are 15 residues in the CDR3. Trimming pared 7 bases from V and 1 base from J, leaving 13 bases between. Looked up from germline, CDR1 is MNHEY and CDR2 is SVGAGI. CDR3 bases: TGTGCCAGCAATGTTTGGACTTTGAACACCGGGGAGCTGTTTTTT. Translating it yields CASNVWTLNTGELFF.

The count of this clone is one. The chain is built from TRBV18 and TRBJ1-2; D not resolved. Per germline, CDR1 KGHSH and CDR2 LQKENI. CDR3 size: 15 residues. Trimming cost V 6 bases and J 2 bases, with 16 bases left between them. The DNA for the CDR3 is TGTGCCAGCTCCCCGATAGGCGAACCAAACTATGGCTACACCTTC. Its translation is CASSPIGEPNYGYTF. Looking up the rest from reference TRBV18 and TRBJ1-2 gives the full variable domain: NAGVMQNPRHLVRRRGQEARLRCSPMKGHSHVYWYRQLPEEGLKFMVYLQKENIIDESGMPKERFSAEFPKEGPSILRIQQVVRGDSAAYFCASSPIGEPNYGYTFGSGTRLTVV.

The chain combines TRBV10-1 with TRBJ2-3; D is unresolved. V was pared by 6 bases and J by 0 bases, with 7 bases between. Looked up from germline, CDR1 is WNHNN and CDR2 is SYGVQD (reference sequence). The CDR3 is 13 amino acids. The CDR3 DNA is TGCGCCAGCAGGAAAACTAGCACAGATACGCAGTATTTT. Amino acid sequence: CASRKTSTDTQYF.

This chain links TRBV7-9 with TRBJ2-2; D is undetermined. The CDR3 spans 11 residues. The germline CDR1 and CDR2 sequences are SEHNR and FQNEAQ (reference sequence). V dropped 6 bases and J dropped 8 bases, with 7 bases sitting between them. This CDR3 is CASRTLGELFF. Written as DNA, the CDR3 is TGTGCCAGCAGGACCTTGGGGGAGCTGTTTTTT.

V usage is TRBV6-5 and J usage is TRBJ1-4; TRBD1 aligns across 7 bases. CDR1 MNHEY and CDR2 SVGAGI come from the germline V gene. The CDR3 totals 15 residues. The V segment lost 6 bases and the J segment 8 bases; nucleotides outside the gene matches: 12. As DNA, the CDR3 is TGTGCCAGCAGCCGACAACAGGGGATGAGGGAAAAACTGTTTTTT. Translation: CASSRQQGMREKLFF.

The chain combines TRBV5-5 with TRBJ2-7, with 14 positions matching TRBD2. J gave up 2 bases and V 4 bases, and 8 bases lay outside the gene matches. The CDR3 covers 17 residues. Germline V gives CDR1 SGHKS, CDR2 YYEKEE (reference sequence). The CDR3 region has the DNA TGTGCCAGCAGCCCAAGAAAGACTAGCGGGGGGGCCTACGAGCAGTACTTC. It translates to CASSPRKTSGGAYEQYF. Variable domain in full (rest from reference TRBV5-5 and TRBJ2-7): DAGVTQSPTHLIKTRGQQVTLRCSPISGHKSVSWYQQVLGQGPQFIFQYYEKEERGRGNFPDRFSARQFPNYSSELNVNALLLGDSALYLCASSPRKTSGGAYEQYFGPGTRLTVT.

The genes are TRBV7-2 and TRBJ2-7; 11 nucleotides line up with TRBD1. The CDR3 has 14 amino acids. V was pared by 2 bases and J by 5 bases, with 2 bases of the junction left unmatched. The germline V gene has CDR1 SGHTA and CDR2 FQGNSA. CDR3 loop: CASSLWGQGDEQYF. The CDR3 region has the DNA TGTGCCAGCAGCTTATGGGGACAGGGGGACGAGCAGTACTTC. Based on the CDR3 plus reference TRBV7-2 and TRBJ2-7, the full variable domain is GAGVSQSPSNKVTEKGKDVELRCDPISGHTALYWYRQSLGQGLEFLIYFQGNSAPDKSGLPSDRFSAERTGGSVSTLTIQRTQQEDSAVYLCASSLWGQGDEQYFGPGTRLTVT.

CDR3 DNA sequence: TGTGCCAGCCGGTCGCTAGCGGGGGGACAGTTCTTC. Translating gives CASRSLAGGQFF. V and J are TRBV6-5 and TRBJ2-1, with 11 bases aligning to TRBD2. The CDR3 consists of 12 residues. Germline loops: CDR1 MNHEY, CDR2 SVGAGI. With 8 bases clipped from V and 13 bases from J, the junction kept 7 bases outside the gene matches.

This clone was recorded a few times. The rearrangement uses TRBV19 and TRBJ2-5, with no clear D. V was clipped by 6 bases and J by 5 bases, with 13 bases between them. Germline V gives CDR1 LNHDA, CDR2 SQIVND (reference sequence). The CDR3 sequence is 13 residues long. Written as DNA, the CDR3 is TGTGCCAGTAGCTTGGGGTCCCGGGAGACCCAGTACTTC. Its translation is CASSLGSRETQYF.

The chain employs TRBV28 and TRBJ2-5; D may be TRBD1 (5 bases). The germline V and J ends were trimmed by 3 bases and 5 bases, with 13 bases remaining between them. CDR1 is MDHEN, CDR2 SYDVKM, per germline. This CDR3 has 14 residues. For the CDR3, the DNA is TGTGCCAGCAGTTTCGGCAGGGTGATTGAGACCCAGTACTTC. It is translated as CASSFGRVIETQYF.

This clone has only a few counts. The rearrangement uses TRBV21-1 and TRBJ2-7. TRBV21-1 is a pseudogene segment. This CDR3 is 12 amino acids long. The CDR3 coding sequence is TGTGCCAGCAGCAAAGGTGGACCACGGTGGTACTTC. This encodes CASSKGGPRWYF.

V usage is TRBV11-2 and J usage is TRBJ2-7; D not resolved. Germline loops: CDR1 SGHAT, CDR2 FQNNGV. The ends were cut back, 2 bases at V and 3 bases at J, with 14 bases in the middle. The CDR3 runs to 15 residues. The CDR3 region has the DNA TGTGCCAGCAGCTTAACACCAGCTAGTCACTACGAGCAGTACTTC. Its translation: CASSLTPASHYEQYF.

The chain joins TRBV5-4 to TRBJ1-1, with 9 bases identical to TRBD1. CDR1 SGHNT and CDR2 YYREEE come from the germline V gene (reference sequence). Germline trimming cut 3 bases from V and 6 bases from J; bases unmatched to any gene: 3. The CDR3 covers 13 residues. As DNA, the CDR3 is TGTGCCAGCAGCTGGACAGGGGCCCCTGAAGCTTTCTTT. Amino acid sequence: CASSWTGAPEAFF.